Listed here are 31 T cell receptor beta chains from one sample, sequenced in a study of shared clonotypes between healthy human individuals. Sequencing used immunoSEQ multiplex PCR; TCRdb keeps in-frame clones, though not all of them. There are 1,100,000 or so clones in the sample; 70% to 80% occur only once, and 0.4% to 0.55% lies in the top ten. The specimen sequenced was memory CD4+ T cells from PBMCs. The sample's subset: CD45RA-negative fraction. These receptors all stem from a man younger than 30 in good health. Some clones in this sample may be carry-over from other donors' samples.

V is TRBV27 and J is TRBJ2-7; D might be TRBD1 or TRBD2, each matching 5 bases. The CDR3 length is 17 residues. Germline values: CDR1 MNHEY, CDR2 SMNVEV (reference sequence). V lost 3 bases to trimming and J lost 0 bases, with 18 bases between them. The CDR3 here is CASSFLPRDVVSYEQYF. The CDR3 coding sequence is TGTGCCAGCAGTTTTCTCCCGAGGGACGTCGTCTCCTACGAGCAGTACTTC.

The chain recombines TRBV5-8 with TRBJ1-5; 9 bases are a match to TRBD1. V dropped 4 bases and J dropped 0; count of bases not matched to a gene: 5. The CDR3 extends over 16 amino acids. CDR1 and CDR2 from the germline V gene are SGHTS and YDEGEE. The CDR3 region is CASSQRGQGSNQPQHF. As DNA, the CDR3 is TGTGCCAGCAGCCAACGGGGACAGGGTAGCAATCAGCCCCAGCATTTT.

This clone showed up just a few times. J is TRBJ2-1 and V is TRBV5-1; 8 nucleotides line up with TRBD2. From germline, CDR1 is SGHRS and CDR2 YFSETQ. This CDR3 spans 16 amino acids. V was clipped by 4 bases and J by 6 bases; unmatched bases: 12. The CDR3 sequence is CASSPNPGLGTNEQFF. The CDR3 DNA is TGCGCCAGCAGCCCGAACCCGGGACTAGGGACCAATGAGCAGTTCTTC.

Points on this clone: Given a much more abundant clone one base away, this may be a read error. Other DNA sequences in the same sample also yield this CDR3. The chain employs TRBV7-2 and TRBJ2-1, with D unresolved. Trimming removed 5 bases at V and 0 bases at J, with 11 bases between. Germline V gene data show CDR1 as SGHTA and CDR2 as FQGNSA. The CDR3 runs to 15 residues. CDR3 nucleotide sequence: TGTGCCAGCAGCCTAGGCAGCCGCTCCTACAATGAGCAGTTCTTC. Encoded protein: CASSLGSRSYNEQFF.

V and J are TRBV5-1 and TRBJ2-3, with TRBD2 matching over 10 bases. Germline V gene data show CDR1 as SGHRS and CDR2 as YFSETQ. Trimming took 5 bases from V and 5 from J; bases not matched to a gene: 11. This CDR3 is built from 16 residues. The CDR3 bases are TGCGCCAGCAGTGTTCCGACTAGCGGGTCACAAGATACGCAGTATTTT. Amino acid sequence: CASSVPTSGSQDTQYF.

The chain joins TRBV19 to TRBJ1-5; D ambiguous. CDR3 size: 14 residues. With 7 bases removed from V and 5 bases from J, the gap between germline ends came to 15 bases. CDR1 and CDR2 (germline): LNHDA, SQIVND (reference sequence). The CDR3 protein is CASNIRDLDQPQHF. In nucleotides, the CDR3 is TGTGCCAGTAATATTCGGGATTTAGATCAGCCCCAGCATTTT.

In DNA form, the CDR3 reads TGCAGCGTCGCCGCCTGGGGGGGCGGCTATGGCTACACCTTC. Amino acid sequence: CSVAAWGGGYGYTF. This chain connects TRBV29-1 to TRBJ1-2; possibly TRBD1 for D (6 bases). Trimming took 6 bases from V and 4 from J, leaving 18 bases between them. This CDR3 is built from 14 residues. Germline V CDR1 and CDR2: SQVTM, ANQGSEA.

This clone appeared a few times. Other DNA sequences in the same sample also yield this CDR3. The chain employs TRBV28 and TRBJ2-7; 8 nucleotides agree with TRBD2. The J segment lost 0 bases and the V segment lost 1 base, leaving 2 bases of the junction unmatched. Per germline, CDR1 MDHEN and CDR2 SYDVKM. This CDR3 has 15 residues. The CDR3 DNA reads as TGTGCCAGCAGTTTATTCGCGGGAGGCTCCTACGAGCAGTACTTC. This encodes CASSLFAGGSYEQYF.

CDR3 protein: CASSLGAGRDEQYF. CDR3 nucleotides: TGTGCCAGCAGCCTAGGGGCAGGGCGGGACGAGCAGTACTTC. This sequence joins TRBV28 and TRBJ2-7, with D perhaps being TRBD1 or TRBD2 (5 bases each). The CDR3 is 14 residues long. Trimming took 6 bases from V and 5 from J, leaving 17 bases between them. Germline values: CDR1 MDHEN, CDR2 SYDVKM.

The rearrangement uses TRBV28 and TRBJ2-3, with 7 bases matching TRBD2. Trimming took 6 bases from V and 1 from J; bases not matched to a gene: 22. The CDR3 has 20 residues. Germline V gene data show CDR1 as MDHEN and CDR2 as SYDVKM. The CDR3 spells CASSYGRWETKDTGTDTQYF. The CDR3 DNA reads TGTGCCAGCAGCTACGGGAGGTGGGAGACGAAGGACACCGGCACAGATACGCAGTATTTT.

This sequence joins TRBV2 and TRBJ1-3, with D unresolved. This CDR3 spans 14 amino acids. Trimming removed 5 bases from V and 0 bases from J, with 8 bases in between. Germline V gene data show CDR1 as SNHLY and CDR2 as FYNNEI. In nucleotides, the CDR3 is TGTGCCAGCAGTCTAGAGGTCTCTGGAAACACCATATATTTT. Translated, it gives CASSLEVSGNTIYF.

This chain connects TRBV28 to TRBJ1-5, with 8 nucleotides matching TRBD1. Germline loops: CDR1 MDHEN, CDR2 SYDVKM. V gave up 4 bases and J gave up 6 bases; unmatched junction bases: 8. The CDR3 spans 15 residues. The chain's CDR3 is CASSSAQGAGQPQHF. In nucleotides, the CDR3 is TGTGCCAGCAGTTCGGCGCAGGGGGCAGGTCAGCCCCAGCATTTT.

This chain uses TRBV12-5 with TRBJ2-1; D not resolved. V lost 0 bases, J lost 7 bases, and 16 bases lay in between. Germline V gene lookup returns CDR1 LGHNT and CDR2 FRNRAP. This CDR3 spans 16 amino acids. The CDR3 DNA reads TGTGCTAGTGGTTTGGTAGTCAGTGCACGCCCTAATGAGCAGTTCTTC. Its protein is CASGLVVSARPNEQFF.

The chain has TRBV28 and TRBJ1-5, with D perhaps TRBD1 (6 bases). V lost 4 bases and J 5 bases, leaving 21 bases between the germline ends. The V gene's germline CDR1 is MDHEN and CDR2 SYDVKM. CDR3 length: 17 residues. CDR3 protein: CASSSYERGARDQPQHF. DNA for the CDR3: TGTGCCAGCAGTTCGTACGAAAGGGGGGCAAGAGATCAGCCCCAGCATTTT.

This sequence joins TRBV28 and TRBJ2-3; D ambiguous. This CDR3 region has 12 residues. V lost 7 bases, J lost 0 bases, and 5 bases lay in between. The germline gives CDR1 MDHEN, CDR2 SYDVKM. CDR3 protein: CASKASTDTQYF. The CDR3 DNA sequence: TGTGCCAGCAAGGCAAGCACAGATACGCAGTATTTT.

This clone was recorded at least ten times. Other DNA sequences in this sample translate to the same CDR3. This chain uses TRBV7-6 with TRBJ1-5; D remains unclear. Germline V gives CDR1 SGHVS, CDR2 FNYEAQ. Trimming removed 0 bases from V and 6 bases from J, with 6 bases in between. CDR3 size: 13 residues. DNA for the CDR3: TGTGCCAGCAGCTTAGCTGGAGGTCAGCCCCAGCATTTT. Its protein product is CASSLAGGQPQHF.

The V call is TRBV10-2, the J call TRBJ1-1; D might be TRBD1 (5 bases). Germline V CDR1 and CDR2: WSHSY, SAAADI. This CDR3 is built from 12 residues. V lost 3 bases and J lost 8, with 10 bases in between. CDR3 residues: CASSDLRTEAFF. The CDR3 DNA sequence: TGCGCCAGCAGTGACCTTCGGACAGAAGCTTTCTTT.

The chain uses TRBV30 and TRBJ2-4; either TRBD1 or TRBD2 may supply D (5 bases each). The CDR3 has 14 amino acids. Germline CDR1 is GTSNPN and CDR2 is SVGIG (reference sequence). Trimming left V 4 bases short and J 8 bases short, with 18 bases between. The CDR3 nucleotides read TGTGCCTGGAACCCCTGGGGGAGTTCGGACATTCAGTACTTC. Translated, it gives CAWNPWGSSDIQYF.

The CDR3 DNA follows: TGCGCCAGCAGCACCGGTGTATCCTACGAGCAGTACTTC. Translated, it gives CASSTGVSYEQYF. The V and J genes are TRBV5-1 and TRBJ2-7; unclear D gene. The V and J ends lost 4 bases and 1 base respectively, with 9 bases between them. This CDR3 comprises 13 residues. The germline V gene has CDR1 SGHRS and CDR2 YFSETQ. The full variable domain, its missing parts supplied by reference TRBV5-1 and TRBJ2-7, is KAGVTQTPRYLIKTRGQQVTLSCSPISGHRSVSWYQQTPGQGLQFLFEYFSETQRNKGNFPGRFSGRQFSNSRSEMNVSTLELGDSALYLCASSTGVSYEQYFGPGTRLTVT.

The chain joins TRBV2 to TRBJ2-7; 9 bases map to TRBD2. CDR1 is SNHLY, CDR2 FYNNEI, per germline. The CDR3 spans 15 residues. V lost 1 base to trimming and J lost 3 bases; unmatched junction nucleotides: 4. The CDR3 reads CASSEVLAGSYEQYF. The CDR3, as DNA: TGTGCCAGCAGTGAAGTTCTAGCGGGAAGCTACGAGCAGTACTTC.

The sample holds many counts of this clone. V gene TRBV10-3 combines with J gene TRBJ1-1; D ambiguous. Germline CDR1 is ENHRY and CDR2 is SYGVKD. The CDR3 is made up of 12 amino acids. Between the trimmed V and J ends, which lost 6 bases and 7 bases, there was a span of 12 bases. The CDR3 sequence is CAISQGRDEAFF. The CDR3 nucleotides read TGTGCCATCAGCCAAGGGAGGGATGAAGCTTTCTTT.

The rearrangement uses TRBV28 and TRBJ2-5; 12 positions agree with TRBD2. Germline-derived CDR1 and CDR2 are MDHEN and SYDVKM. This CDR3 has 16 amino acids. V gave up 4 bases and J gave up 9 bases; unmatched junction bases: 12. The CDR3, as DNA: TGTGCCAGCAGTTCGACTAGCGGGAGCCCTGAAGGGTCCCAGTACTTC. Translation gives CASSSTSGSPEGSQYF.

The chain uses TRBV4-1 and TRBJ1-4; D is unclear. CDR3 length: 16 residues. The V end lost 2 bases, the J end lost 0 bases, and 10 bases lay between the germline ends. Germline CDR1 and CDR2: MGHRA and YSYEKL. The CDR3 loop reads CASSQRPPSTNEKLFF. The CDR3, as DNA: TGCGCCAGCAGCCAAAGGCCCCCTTCAACTAATGAAAAACTGTTTTTT.

The rearrangement links TRBV4-1 to TRBJ2-1, with 8 bases fitting TRBD2. The germline gives CDR1 MGHRA, CDR2 YSYEKL. Losses at the gene ends were 0 bases for V and 6 bases for J; bases not matched to a gene: 7. CDR3 length equals 16 residues. Written as DNA, the CDR3 is TGCGCCAGCAGCCAAGAAGTGTCTAGCGGGCGCAATGAGCAGTTCTTC. This encodes CASSQEVSSGRNEQFF.

This clone was seen many times. The chain has TRBV28 and TRBJ2-7; no reliable D call. This CDR3 is 15 amino acids long. CDR1 and CDR2 (germline): MDHEN, SYDVKM. The V end lost 4 bases, the J end lost 0 bases, and 13 bases lay between the germline ends. This CDR3 reads CASSSPPASSYEQYF. CDR3 in DNA: TGTGCCAGCAGTTCCCCTCCAGCGAGCTCCTACGAGCAGTACTTC.

The rearrangement links TRBV4-3 to TRBJ2-7; 7 bases line up with TRBD2. V lost 0 bases and J lost 5; bases outside the gene matches: 13. Per the germline V gene, CDR1 is LGHNA and CDR2 is YSLEER. CDR3 length: 17 residues. In DNA form, the CDR3 reads TGCGCCAGCAGCCAAGAGTTGGACGGGACTAAACACAACGAGCAGTACTTC. Protein sequence: CASSQELDGTKHNEQYF.

The V and J genes are TRBV6-4 and TRBJ1-5; the match to TRBD1 covers 9 bases. V dropped 5 bases and J dropped 6; count of bases not matched to a gene: 5. This CDR3 spans 14 amino acids. Germline V gene lookup returns CDR1 MRHNA and CDR2 SNTAGT. The CDR3 nucleotides are TGTGCCAGCAGTATTACAGGGGGCAGTCAGCCCCAGCATTTT. This sequence encodes CASSITGGSQPQHF.

The chain employs TRBV7-7 and TRBJ2-2; 7 bases match TRBD2. Germline V lookup: CDR1 SSHAT, CDR2 FNYEAQ (reference sequence). The CDR3 sequence is 18 residues long. After removal of 5 bases from V and 0 bases from J, the junction contained 12 bases not matched to a gene. The CDR3 region has the DNA TGTGCCAGCAGCCGCAGCGGGACTGGCGTTTCGAACACCGGGGAGCTGTTTTTT. This encodes CASSRSGTGVSNTGELFF.

The table lists this clone with a few counts. Other DNA sequences within the sample encode an identical CDR3. The chain combines TRBV4-1 with TRBJ1-2; D unresolved. Germline CDR1 reads MGHRA; CDR2 reads YSYEKL. V was trimmed by 1 base and J by 0 bases, leaving 6 bases between them. The CDR3 extends over 14 amino acids. DNA for the CDR3: TGCGCCAGCAGCCAAGCGTCAGCTAACTATGGCTACACCTTC. Translation: CASSQASANYGYTF.

Turning to this clone: Because the CDR3's place on the DNA is in doubt, the DNA is left out and the CDR3 is given as listed by TCRdb. The rearrangement uses TRBV28 and TRBJ2-7; the DNA was not compared with TRBD1, the D call given in the table. Germline V gives CDR1 MDHEN, CDR2 SYDVKM. The CDR3 has 15 amino acids, counting both end residues. The CDR3 spells CASSSSGQGADEQYF.

This clone came up a few times. The V call is TRBV30, the J call TRBJ1-1, with D possibly TRBD1 on 5 matching bases. V was cut by 4 bases and J by 2 bases, with 11 bases left in between. CDR3 length equals 13 residues. The germline gives CDR1 GTSNPN, CDR2 SVGIG (reference sequence). The CDR3 is CAWMRQINTEAFF. CDR3 DNA sequence: TGTGCCTGGATGCGACAGATTAACACTGAAGCTTTCTTT.